The present T cell receptor (beta chain) was sequenced within a study of STAT3 mutations in large granular lymphocyte leukemia (dated 2019 in TCRdb). For the study in its entirety: In roughly half of the longitudinally sequenced T-LGLL patients, canonical activating STAT3 mutations were detected. Over half of the T-LGLL patients were given one or more immunosuppressive therapy regimens, and 40% of those treated had a hematologic response. Patients with T-cell large granular lymphocyte leukemia underwent serial deep sequencing of TCRbeta CDR3 and STAT3 to reconstruct clonal hierarchy and dynamics. From an initial cohort of about 220 LGL patients, 15 to 20 representative T-LGLL cases were chosen for longitudinal sequencing of TCRbeta and STAT3. Two patients with natural killer LGL leukemia were also sequenced longitudinally as controls within the study. For each patient, sequencing was performed at an average of approximately 4 time points, with a range of 2 to 8 samplings. The paper as a whole reports these results and caveats: At least one immunodominant TCRbeta clonotype was present in every T-LGLL patient, and multiple immunodominant subclonotypes appeared in about half of the T-LGLL patients. The linking of therapy response to changes in TCR clonal burden was complicated by variable intervals between samplings and differing treatment regimens. Because no samples were available when a clone first appeared, clonal expansion was inferred from samplings taken at other points. Because codominant clonotypes persisted in some patients, a small but highly pathogenic clone may have been missed. Dominant TCR clone burden was found to exceed STAT3 mutant burden in several patients, suggesting that STAT3 mutation arose secondarily within a pre-expanded clone. TCR clonotype switching after therapy was observed in 6 of 18 patients, and all newly emerging clones were found to be STAT3 wild type.

TCRbeta libraries were sequenced on an Illumina MiSeq, averaging roughly 41,000 productive templates per sample. TCRbeta CDR3 libraries were generated with the immunoSEQ assay using multiplex PCR amplification. For the original study's pipeline: Repertoire diversity was computed as previously defined, with values near 0 indicating extremely monoclonal samples. The table was pulled from immuneACCESS by TCRdb, which kept in-frame rearrangements only. Such tables lose some clones; where checked, under half of the loss comes from unresolved V genes, and the rest has no known cause. V, J and clone size reflect that table, while D and trimming were determined from the DNA. A total of about 5,500 clones appear in this sample, about 93% of them only once. The ten largest clones capture around 35% of the sample. The CDR3 starts with the cysteine, ends with the phenylalanine, and has 15 residues. The retained sequence is limited to the CDR3, 45 bases, with the frame set at the first base. CDR1 and CDR2, looked up from the germline V gene, are SGHRS and YFSETQ. V was cut back by 0 bases and J by 6 bases, leaving a gap of 13 bases between them.

This clone came up once. The antigen it recognizes is unknown. Per-base quality was not reported, and no clone a single base away is much larger than it. The same DNA, extracted from blood mononuclear cells, served for both the TCR sequencing and the STAT3 sequencing. This sequence was found in a man in his 60s with T-cell large granular lymphocyte leukemia. Some clones in this sample may be carry-over from other donors' samples. The age is the age at diagnosis. Sequences were obtained from peripheral blood mononuclear cells. Here the chain combines TRBV5-1 and TRBJ2-1, and possibly TRBD2, on 5 matching bases. CDR3 reads: CASSLVASWGNEQFF. The nucleotide sequence is given as TGCGCCAGCAGCTTGGTGGCTAGCTGGGGCAATGAGCAGTTCTTC.